This TCR beta chain was identified during a study of blood T cell repertoires in COVID-19. The study drew participants aged about 18 to 95 years from approximately 23 US areas. The V gene lost 3 bases and the J gene lost 0 bases, with 12 bases spanning the gap. CDR1 KGHSH and CDR2 LQKENI come from the germline V gene. The CDR3 runs to 16 residues. Some clones are missing from TCRdb's copy, which holds only in-frame ones; the method was immunoSEQ multiplex PCR. Among some 290,000 clones, about nine tenths were seen once, and the ten largest hold roughly 2%. Sequencing was carried out using PBMCs or T cells enriched from blood (not recorded which). This chain links TRBV18 with TRBJ1-3; D perhaps matches TRBD1 (6 bases). This TCR was sampled from a woman between 40 and 55 years old with acute COVID-19. The CDR3, as DNA: TGTGCCAGCTCACCGGACAGATTTAGCTCTGGAAACACCATATATTTT. This codes for CASSPDRFSSGNTIYF.